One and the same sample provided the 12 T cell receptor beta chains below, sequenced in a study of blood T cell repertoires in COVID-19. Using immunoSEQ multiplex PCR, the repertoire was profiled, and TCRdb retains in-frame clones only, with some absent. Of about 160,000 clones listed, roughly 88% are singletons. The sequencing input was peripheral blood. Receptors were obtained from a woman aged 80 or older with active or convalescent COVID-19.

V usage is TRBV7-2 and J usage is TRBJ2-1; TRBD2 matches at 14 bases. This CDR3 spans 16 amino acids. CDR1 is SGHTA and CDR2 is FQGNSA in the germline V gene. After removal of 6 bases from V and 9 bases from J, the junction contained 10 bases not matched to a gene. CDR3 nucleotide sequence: TGTGCCAGCAGTTCAGCAGGTGGGACTAGCGGGGGTGAGCAGTTCTTC. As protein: CASSSAGGTSGGEQFF.

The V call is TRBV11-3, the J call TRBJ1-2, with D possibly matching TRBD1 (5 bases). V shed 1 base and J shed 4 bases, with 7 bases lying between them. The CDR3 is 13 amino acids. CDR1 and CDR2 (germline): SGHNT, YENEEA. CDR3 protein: CASSLGGGYGYTF. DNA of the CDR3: TGTGCCAGCAGCTTAGGGGGCGGCTATGGCTACACCTTC.

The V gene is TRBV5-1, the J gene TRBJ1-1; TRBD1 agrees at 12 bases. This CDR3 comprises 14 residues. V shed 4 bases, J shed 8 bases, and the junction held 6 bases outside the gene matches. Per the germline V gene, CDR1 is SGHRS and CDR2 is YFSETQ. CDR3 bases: TGCGCCAGCAGCGGGGGACAGGGGGCATACGAAGCTTTCTTT. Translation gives CASSGGQGAYEAFF.

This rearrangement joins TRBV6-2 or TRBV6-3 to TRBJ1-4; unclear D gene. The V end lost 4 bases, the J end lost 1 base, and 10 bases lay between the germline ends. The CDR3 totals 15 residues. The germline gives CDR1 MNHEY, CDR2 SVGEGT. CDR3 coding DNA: TGTGCCAGCAGTTCCCCGGGAGGAACTAATGAAAAACTGTTTTTT. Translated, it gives CASSSPGGTNEKLFF.

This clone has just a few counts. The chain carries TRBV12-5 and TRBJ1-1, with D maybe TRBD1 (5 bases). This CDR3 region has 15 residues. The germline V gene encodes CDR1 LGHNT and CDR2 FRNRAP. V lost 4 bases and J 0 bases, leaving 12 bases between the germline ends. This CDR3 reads CASGSQTVLNTEAFF. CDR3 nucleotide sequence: TGTGCTAGTGGTTCGCAGACAGTCCTGAACACTGAAGCTTTCTTT.

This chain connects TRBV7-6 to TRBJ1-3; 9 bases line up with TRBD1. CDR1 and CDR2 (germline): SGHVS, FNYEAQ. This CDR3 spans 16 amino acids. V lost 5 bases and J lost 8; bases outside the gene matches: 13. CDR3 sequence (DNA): TGTGCCAGCAGCACGCTTTCCGGGACAGGGAGCGACACCATATATTTT. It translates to CASSTLSGTGSDTIYF.

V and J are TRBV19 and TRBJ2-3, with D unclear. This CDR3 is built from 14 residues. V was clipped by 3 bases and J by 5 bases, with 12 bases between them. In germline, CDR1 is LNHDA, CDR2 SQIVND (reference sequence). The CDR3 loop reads CASSIRIAGDTQYF. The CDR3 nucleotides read TGTGCCAGTAGTATTAGAATAGCCGGAGATACGCAGTATTTT.

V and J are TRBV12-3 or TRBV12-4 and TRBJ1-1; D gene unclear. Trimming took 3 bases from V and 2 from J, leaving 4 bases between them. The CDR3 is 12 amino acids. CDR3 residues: CASSFLNTEAFF. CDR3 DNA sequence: TGTGCCAGCAGTTTTCTAAACACTGAAGCTTTCTTT.

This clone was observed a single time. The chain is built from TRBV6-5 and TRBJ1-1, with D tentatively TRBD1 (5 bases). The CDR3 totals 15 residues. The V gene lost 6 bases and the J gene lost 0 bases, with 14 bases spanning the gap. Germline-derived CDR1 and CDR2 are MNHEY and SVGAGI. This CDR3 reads CASRQTDFMNTEAFF. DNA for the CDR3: TGTGCCAGCAGACAGACAGACTTCATGAACACTGAAGCTTTCTTT.

DNA of the CDR3: TGTGCCAGCAGCTTAGACGGAACGGGGGGGAGCACAGATACGCAGTATTTT. It yields the protein CASSLDGTGGSTDTQYF. The chain employs TRBV7-9 and TRBJ2-3; TRBD2 agrees at 8 bases. The germline gives CDR1 SEHNR, CDR2 FQNEAQ (reference sequence). The ends lost 1 base at V and 0 bases at J; junction bases unmatched: 6. This CDR3 has 17 residues.

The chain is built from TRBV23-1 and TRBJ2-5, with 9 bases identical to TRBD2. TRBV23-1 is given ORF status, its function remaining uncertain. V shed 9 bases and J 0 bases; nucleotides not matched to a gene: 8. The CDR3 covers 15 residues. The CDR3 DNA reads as TGCGCCAGGAAAGACCTAGCGGGGAACCAAGAGACCCAGTACTTC. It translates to CARKDLAGNQETQYF.

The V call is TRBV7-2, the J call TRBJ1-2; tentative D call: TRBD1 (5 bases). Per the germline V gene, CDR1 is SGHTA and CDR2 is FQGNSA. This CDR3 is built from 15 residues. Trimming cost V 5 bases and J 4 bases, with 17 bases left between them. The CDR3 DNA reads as TGTGCCAGCAGCCCCCATAGGGGCGAGGTCTATGGCTACACCTTC. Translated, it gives CASSPHRGEVYGYTF.